A single sample is the source of the 28 T cell receptor beta chains below, sequenced in a study of Ad26.COV2.S vaccination and SARS-CoV-2 variants (dated by TCRdb to 2020 to 2022). Library creation used the immunoSEQ multiplex PCR assay. TCRdb provides this immuneACCESS table in a form limited to in-frame rearrangements. Some clones are lacking; in checked studies, under half of them reflect an unresolved V gene, and why the rest are absent is not known. For this sample there are about 350,000 clones; approximately 86% appear just once. About 10% of the sample belongs to the ten largest clones. The intended sense of this specimen's treatment or condition label: 19 received Ad26.COV2.S at low or high dose, single or two shots; about 5 received placebo; per-sample allocation not given. For vaccine and placebo recipients, repertoires were sequenced using samples collected on day 63 after the first injection.

The sample in question was peripheral blood, obtained in a trial of Ad26.COV2.S vaccine versus placebo. These receptors were obtained from a person between 18 and 60 years old who received the Ad26.COV2.S COVID-19 vaccine or a placebo.

The V call is TRBV29-1, the J call TRBJ1-2; 7 bases agree with TRBD1. After removal of 6 bases from V and 2 bases from J, the junction contained 9 bases not matched to a gene. The CDR3 has 14 residues. Per the germline V gene, CDR1 is SQVTM and CDR2 is ANQGSEA. The CDR3 DNA reads TGCAGCGTCAACCCCGGGACAGAGAACTATGGCTACACCTTC. Translating it yields CSVNPGTENYGYTF. The full variable domain, completed using reference TRBV29-1 and TRBJ1-2, is SAVISQKPSRDICQRGTSLTIQCQVDSQVTMMFWYRQQPGQSLTLIATANQGSEATYESGFVIDKFPISRPNLTFSTLTVSNMSPEDSSIYLCSVNPGTENYGYTFGSGTRLTVV.

The V call is TRBV10-3, the J call TRBJ2-1, with D unresolved. The CDR3 covers 12 residues. The V end was cut by 1 base, the J end by 7 bases, with 5 bases between. Germline values: CDR1 ENHRY, CDR2 SYGVKD. In nucleotides, the CDR3 is TGTGCCATCAGTGAGTTGGCAAATGAGCAGTTCTTC. Its translation is CAISELANEQFF.

The chain recombines TRBV11-3 with TRBJ2-2, with TRBD1 as a possible D gene (5 bases). The germline V gene encodes CDR1 SGHNT and CDR2 YENEEA. This CDR3 has 16 residues. The V end lost 5 bases, the J end lost 0 bases, and 13 bases lay between the germline ends. This CDR3 reads CASSASGSSNTGELFF. The CDR3 nucleotides read TGTGCCAGCAGCGCATCAGGGTCTTCGAACACCGGGGAGCTGTTTTTT.

This chain uses TRBV12-3 or TRBV12-4 with TRBJ1-1; D is possibly TRBD1 (5 bases). This CDR3 comprises 13 residues. V lost 1 base and J lost 7, with 10 bases in between. The chain's CDR3 is CASSLVGAGEAFF. The CDR3 coding sequence is TGTGCCAGCAGTTTAGTTGGGGCAGGTGAAGCTTTCTTT.

There are many counts of this clone. The chain has TRBV28 and TRBJ2-1; the match to TRBD2 covers 8 bases. The V gene's germline CDR1 is MDHEN and CDR2 SYDVKM. Trimming removed 4 bases from V and 4 bases from J; junction bases left unmatched: 9. This CDR3 is 16 amino acids long. CDR3 in DNA: TGTGCCAGCAGTTCAATGACTAGCGCCTCTTACAATGAGCAGTTCTTC. Its protein is CASSSMTSASYNEQFF. The whole variable domain, remainder taken from reference TRBV28 and TRBJ2-1, is DVKVTQSSRYLVKRTGEKVFLECVQDMDHENMFWYRQDPGLGLRLIYFSYDVKMKEKGDIPEGYSVSREKKERFSLILESASTNQTSMYLCASSSMTSASYNEQFFGPGTRLTVL.

The V and J genes are TRBV5-1 and TRBJ1-1; the D is unclear. With 5 bases removed from V and 4 bases from J, the gap between germline ends came to 15 bases. Germline lookup yields CDR1 SGHRS and CDR2 YFSETQ. This CDR3 has 14 residues. The CDR3 loop is CASSLEVAGTEAFF. DNA for the CDR3: TGCGCCAGCAGTCTGGAGGTGGCCGGCACTGAAGCTTTCTTT.

The J gene is TRBJ2-6, the V gene TRBV27; D perhaps matches TRBD2 (6 bases). This CDR3 is built from 15 residues. Germline V gene lookup returns CDR1 MNHEY and CDR2 SMNVEV (reference sequence). V was pared by 4 bases and J by 0 bases, with 7 bases between. DNA of the CDR3: TGTGCCAGCAGTTCGGACTACTCTGGGGCCAACGTCCTGACTTTC. As protein: CASSSDYSGANVLTF.

The V and J genes are TRBV7-2 and TRBJ1-4; D remains ambiguous. CDR3 size: 13 residues. V gave up 4 bases and J gave up 8 bases, with 11 bases separating them. Germline values: CDR1 SGHTA, CDR2 FQGNSA. CDR3 sequence reads: CASSSRIREKLFF. DNA for the CDR3: TGTGCCAGCAGCTCCCGGATAAGGGAAAAACTGTTTTTT.

J is TRBJ2-2 and V is TRBV16; D might be TRBD1 (5 bases). Trimming removed 1 base from V and 6 bases from J, with 6 bases in between. In germline, CDR1 is KGHSY, CDR2 FQNENV. The CDR3 extends over 13 amino acids. The CDR3 coding sequence is TGTGCCAGCAGCCAATTCAGGGCCGGGGAGCTGTTTTTT. It is translated as CASSQFRAGELFF.

With regard to this clone: One base away lies a much larger clone, so this may be a sequencing read error. The V gene is TRBV5-4, the J gene TRBJ2-7; D is ambiguous. Trimming removed 2 bases at V and 0 bases at J, with 6 bases between. Germline lookup yields CDR1 SGHNT and CDR2 YYREEE (reference sequence). CDR3 length: 13 residues. The CDR3 sequence is CASSLQSSYEQYF. CDR3 DNA sequence: TGTGCCAGCAGCTTACAGAGCTCCTACGAGCAGTACTTC.

The chain has TRBV28 and TRBJ2-2, with TRBD2 identical over 11 bases. Germline assignment: CDR1 MDHEN and CDR2 SYDVKM. This CDR3 contains 14 residues. The J segment lost 4 bases and the V segment lost 8 bases, leaving 3 bases of the junction unmatched. The CDR3 DNA reads TGTGCCAGCCTCGGGACTAGCGGCACCGGGGAGCTGTTTTTT. This translates into CASLGTSGTGELFF.

The chain couples TRBV4-3 to TRBJ2-1, with 16 bases lining up with TRBD2. The CDR3 runs to 17 residues. Germline V gene data show CDR1 as LGHNA and CDR2 as YSLEER. With V trimmed by 3 bases and J by 10 bases, 9 bases remained unmatched. CDR3 nucleotide sequence: TGCGCCAGCAGCCAGGGACTAGCGGGGGGGAGAGTAGGCGAGCAGTTCTTC. Translation gives CASSQGLAGGRVGEQFF.

V usage is TRBV29-1 and J usage is TRBJ1-2, with unresolved D. Germline V lookup: CDR1 SQVTM, CDR2 ANQGSEA. The CDR3 sequence is 12 residues long. Trimming pared 3 bases from V and 2 bases from J, leaving 7 bases between. As DNA, the CDR3 is TGCAGCGTTGATAAAGCCAACTATGGCTACACCTTC. Its protein is CSVDKANYGYTF.

This clone came up many times. This chain connects TRBV4-1 to TRBJ1-1, with no clear D. Germline V lookup: CDR1 MGHRA, CDR2 YSYEKL. The CDR3 sequence is 16 residues long. V was shortened by 0 bases and J by 2 bases, with 13 bases between the two germline ends. CDR3 loop: CASSQDMAALNTEAFF. The CDR3 nucleotides are TGCGCCAGCAGCCAAGATATGGCAGCCTTAAACACTGAAGCTTTCTTT.

This clone was seen just once. The chain links TRBV9 to TRBJ2-1; D might be TRBD2 (6 bases). The CDR3 consists of 20 residues. CDR1 SGDLS and CDR2 YYNGEE come from the germline V gene. Trimming pared 0 bases from V and 0 bases from J, leaving 22 bases between. CDR3 residues: CASSVGASESHSHSYNEQFF. CDR3 in DNA: TGTGCCAGCAGCGTAGGGGCTAGCGAATCCCACTCTCACTCCTACAATGAGCAGTTCTTC.

The rearrangement uses TRBV2 and TRBJ2-5, with 8 bases identical to TRBD2. V was clipped by 2 bases and J by 4 bases; unmatched bases: 3. CDR3 length: 14 amino acids. Germline CDR1 and CDR2: SNHLY and FYNNEI. The chain's CDR3 is CASSELAGRETQYF. CDR3 DNA sequence: TGTGCCAGCAGTGAACTAGCGGGCAGAGAGACCCAGTACTTC.

The rearrangement uses TRBV19 and TRBJ2-2; the D gene is possibly TRBD1 (7 bases). Germline V CDR1 and CDR2: LNHDA, SQIVND (reference sequence). V lost 6 bases and J 5 bases, leaving 19 bases between the germline ends. The CDR3 has 16 amino acids. CDR3 sequence: CASRFGGQLTTGELFF. In nucleotides, the CDR3 is TGTGCCAGTAGGTTCGGGGGACAGCTGACGACCGGGGAGCTGTTTTTT. Combining the CDR3 with reference TRBV19 and TRBJ2-2 gives the whole variable domain DGGITQSPKYLFRKEGQNVTLSCEQNLNHDAMYWYRQDPGQGLRLIYYSQIVNDFQKGDIAEGYSVSREKKESFPLTVTSAQKNPTAFYLCASRFGGQLTTGELFFGEGSRLTVL.

The CDR3 DNA reads as TGTGCCAGCAGCCAAGGCTACAGGGGCGCCGGGGGGAATCAGCCCCAGCATTTT. This translates into CASSQGYRGAGGNQPQHF. This chain links TRBV3-1 (or the pseudogene TRBV3-2) with TRBJ1-5; 7 bases match TRBD1. The V gene's germline CDR1 is LGHDT and CDR2 YNNKEL (reference sequence). V shed 1 base, J shed 4 bases, and the junction held 13 bases outside the gene matches. The CDR3 has 18 residues.

This clone came up a few times. V usage is TRBV5-6 and J usage is TRBJ2-7; TRBD2 matches 7 bases. With 0 bases clipped from V and 2 bases from J, the junction kept 5 bases outside the gene matches. The CDR3 is 15 amino acids. Germline values: CDR1 SGHDT, CDR2 YYEEEE. In nucleotides, the CDR3 is TGTGCCAGCAGCTTGGCTGCGGGAGTCGCCTACGAGCAGTACTTC. This sequence encodes CASSLAAGVAYEQYF.

The rearrangement uses TRBV28 and TRBJ1-2; D is undetermined. This CDR3 has 14 residues. The ends were cut back, 6 bases at V and 4 bases at J, with 15 bases in the middle. Germline CDR1 and CDR2: MDHEN and SYDVKM. CDR3 DNA: TGTGCCAGCAGACGGACTTTAGGGCCCTATGGCTACACCTTC. It codes for CASRRTLGPYGYTF.

The chain uses TRBV27 and TRBJ1-6, with D unresolved. The CDR3 length is 13 residues. V shed 1 base and J shed 9 bases, with 7 bases lying between them. Per the germline V gene, CDR1 is MNHEY and CDR2 is SMNVEV (reference sequence). CDR3 residues: CASSLYESSPLHF. The CDR3 coding sequence is TGTGCCAGCAGTTTATACGAGAGTTCACCCCTCCACTTT.

This chain connects TRBV2 to TRBJ2-1; D call uncertain. V was pared by 6 bases and J by 7 bases, with 13 bases between. This CDR3 is built from 13 residues. Looked up from germline, CDR1 is SNHLY and CDR2 is FYNNEI. This CDR3 is CASREFLVNEQFF. DNA for the CDR3: TGTGCCAGCAGGGAATTCCTAGTGAATGAGCAGTTCTTC.

The chain uses TRBV29-1 and TRBJ2-7, with a weak D call TRBD1 (6 bases). Trimming pared 5 bases from V and 0 bases from J, leaving 11 bases between. In germline, CDR1 is SQVTM, CDR2 ANQGSEA. The CDR3 spans 13 residues. The CDR3 DNA is TGCAGCGTTCAACCGGACAGCTCCTACGAGCAGTACTTC. It is translated as CSVQPDSSYEQYF.

The CDR3 is CASSLRGQGSGEAFF. CDR3 sequence (DNA): TGTGCCAGCAGTTTACGCGGACAGGGGTCCGGTGAAGCTTTCTTT. V is TRBV28 and J is TRBJ1-1, with 9 bases that match TRBD1. V gave up 2 bases and J gave up 7 bases; unmatched junction bases: 8. From germline, CDR1 is MDHEN and CDR2 SYDVKM. CDR3 length: 15 residues.

This chain joins TRBV5-1 and TRBJ1-1, with D tentatively TRBD1 (5 bases). The germline gives CDR1 SGHRS, CDR2 YFSETQ. The CDR3 consists of 15 residues. V lost 1 base and J lost 5, with 15 bases in between. The CDR3 coding sequence is TGCGCCAGCAGCTTGTCCTGGGCAGCAGGGACTGAAGCTTTCTTT. Protein sequence: CASSLSWAAGTEAFF.

This clone was found once. The rearrangement uses TRBV7-3 and TRBJ2-5, with 8 bases that match TRBD2. Looked up from germline, CDR1 is SGHTA and CDR2 is FQGTGA. J gave up 2 bases and V 0 bases, and 11 bases lay outside the gene matches. The CDR3 is 18 amino acids. CDR3 DNA sequence: TGTGCCAGCAGCTTAACAGGGGTAGCGGGGATGACTCAAGAGACCCAGTACTTC. Translated: CASSLTGVAGMTQETQYF.

The chain carries TRBV10-3 and TRBJ1-6; 9 bases agree with TRBD1. CDR1 and CDR2 (germline): ENHRY, SYGVKD. The CDR3 is 16 amino acids. The V segment lost 2 bases and the J segment 7 bases; nucleotides outside the gene matches: 6. CDR3 in amino acids: CAISEGQGNPNSPLHF. Written as DNA, the CDR3 is TGTGCCATCAGTGAGGGACAGGGGAATCCAAATTCACCCCTCCACTTT.

V gene TRBV5-1 combines with J gene TRBJ2-1; D could derive from TRBD1 or TRBD2 (5 bases each). The CDR3 spans 15 residues. CDR1 and CDR2 from the germline V gene are SGHRS and YFSETQ. V lost 4 bases and J lost 9, with 20 bases in between. CDR3 coding DNA: TGCGCCAGCAGCCCGTTGGGGGTCCAAGGAAGTGAGCAGTTCTTC. Protein: CASSPLGVQGSEQFF.